This entry is about one TCR beta chain. Its matching antigen is unknown. The source of the sample is a study of T cells in localized non-small cell lung cancer. Study-wide results and limits: Sequencing covered just one tumor region, so heterogeneity cannot be ruled out.

Germline loops: CDR1 SGHRS, CDR2 YFSETQ. The CDR3 sequence is 16 residues long. V shed 3 bases and J 6 bases; nucleotides not matched to a gene: 11. TCRdb's table, derived via immunoSEQ multiplex PCR, lists solely in-frame clones and lacks some. The data show roughly 2,500 clones, 20% to 25% seen once. J is TRBJ2-7 and V is TRBV5-1; 11 bases match TRBD2. The sample was normal lung tissue next to the tumor, taken before any cancer treatment. The sequence was collected from a female donor with stage II lung adenocarcinoma. DNA of the CDR3: TGCGCCAGCAGCTCATCAACTAGCGGGGGATCCCGCGAGCAGTACTTC. Its translation is CASSSSTSGGSREQYF. Combining the CDR3 with reference TRBV5-1 and TRBJ2-7 gives the whole variable domain KAGVTQTPRYLIKTRGQQVTLSCSPISGHRSVSWYQQTPGQGLQFLFEYFSETQRNKGNFPGRFSGRQFSNSRSEMNVSTLELGDSALYLCASSSSTSGGSREQYFGPGTRLTVT.